Listed below are T cell receptor beta chains from one sample, sequenced in a study of cytomegalovirus exposure and HLA in healthy donors. Sequenced by immunoSEQ multiplex PCR; TCRdb stores in-frame clones only, minus some. The sample yields 50,000 or so clones, 65% to 80% seen once. Sequences were obtained from PBMCs. All receptors derive from a female donor in good health and CMV-seronegative. The CDR3 runs from the conserved cysteine through the conserved F or W. A D gene is named only where the DNA matches it firmly. The size entry is marked missing in some rows and otherwise reads once, few, many or a size class.

v_gene	abundance	j_gene	len	d_gene	CDR3aa	CDR3nt
TRBV2	.	TRBJ2-1	17	TRBD2	CASSLSGRPSAYNEQFF	TGTGCCAGCAGCCTTAGCGGGAGGCCCAGCGCCTACAATGAGCAGTTCTTC
TRBV5-1	.	TRBJ2-7	17	TRBD2	CASSSQGPGLANYEQYF	TGCGCCAGCAGCTCTCAGGGACCGGGACTAGCGAACTACGAGCAGTACTTC
TRBV28	.	TRBJ2-1	15	TRBD1	CASSPHQDRTNEQFF	TGTGCCAGCAGTCCTCACCAGGACAGGACTAATGAGCAGTTCTTC
TRBV2	.	TRBJ2-7	13	TRBD2	CASSSGTTLEQYF	TGTGCCAGCAGCTCAGGGACTACCCTCGAGCAGTACTTC
TRBV19	.	TRBJ1-1	14	.	CASSMAGRRTEAFF	TGTGCCAGTAGTATGGCCGGGAGGCGCACTGAAGCTTTCTTT
TRBV9	.	TRBJ2-5	14	TRBD2	CASSPRGGIETQYF	TGTGCCAGCAGCCCCCGCGGGGGGATAGAGACCCAGTACTTC
TRBV15	.	TRBJ1-5	15	.	CATSRDKGLNQPQHF	TGTGCCACCAGCAGAGATAAGGGGCTCAATCAGCCCCAGCATTTT
TRBV5-4	.	TRBJ2-2	16	TRBD1	CASSVDRPSNTGELFF	TGTGCCAGCAGCGTGGACAGGCCCTCGAACACCGGGGAGCTGTTTTTT
TRBV27	.	TRBJ2-7	16	TRBD1	CASSSDPRTGYNEQYF	TGTGCCAGCAGTTCGGACCCGAGGACAGGGTACAACGAGCAGTACTTC
TRBV6-1	.	TRBJ2-7	17	TRBD1	CASSEAPGGTGHYEQYF	TGTGCCAGCAGTGAAGCGCCTGGTGGGACAGGACACTACGAGCAGTACTTC
TRBV11-2	.	TRBJ2-5	11	.	CASTLGGEQYF	TGTGCCAGCACCTTGGGGGGAGAGCAGTACTTC
TRBV7-7	.	TRBJ2-2	16	.	CASSFYSAPRTGELFF	TGTGCCAGCAGCTTTTATTCCGCCCCGAGGACCGGGGAGCTGTTTTTT
TRBV2	once	TRBJ2-1	14	.	CASSVNGGYNEQFF	TGTGCCAGCAGTGTTAACGGGGGCTACAATGAGCAGTTCTTC
TRBV2	few	TRBJ2-2	15	TRBD2	CASSDQRGYTGELFF	TGTGCCAGCAGTGACCAGCGGGGTTACACCGGGGAGCTGTTTTTT
TRBV19	few	TRBJ2-7	16	.	CASSMEKGAGMRGQYF	TGTGCCAGTAGTATGGAAAAAGGGGCCGGAATGCGGGGGCAGTACTTC
TRBV28	few	TRBJ1-2	15	TRBD1	CASRVRQGGGYGYTF	TGTGCCAGCCGGGTGAGACAGGGGGGCGGCTATGGCTACACCTTC
TRBV27	.	TRBJ2-3	16	.	CASSFGPLVEADTQYF	TGTGCCAGCAGTTTTGGTCCCTTGGTAGAAGCAGATACGCAGTATTTT
TRBV5-1	.	TRBJ2-1	16	.	CATLPGEGGERREQFF	TGCGCCACCCTCCCGGGGGAGGGGGGGGAGAGGCGTGAGCAGTTCTTC
TRBV4-2	.	TRBJ1-1	16	TRBD1	CASSQEVQGGRTEAFF	TGTGCCAGCAGCCAAGAGGTACAGGGGGGACGGACTGAAGCTTTCTTT
TRBV27	.	TRBJ1-1	14	.	CASSFAGGNTEAFF	TGTGCCAGCAGTTTCGCGGGGGGTAACACTGAAGCTTTCTTT
TRBV25-1	.	TRBJ2-3	17	TRBD2	CASSELGSGGAVRTQYF	TGTGCCAGCAGTGAATTGGGTAGCGGGGGGGCCGTGCGTACGCAGTATTTT
TRBV4-2	.	TRBJ2-3	16	.	CASSQDVNSGTDTQYF	TGTGCCAGCAGCCAAGATGTTAATTCGGGCACAGATACGCAGTATTTT
TRBV7-9	.	TRBJ2-7	16	.	CASSSESGTHFYEQYF	TGTGCCAGCAGTTCGGAGTCTGGGACTCATTTCTACGAGCAGTACTTC
TRBV7-3	.	TRBJ2-1	14	.	CASSLNRDYNEQFF	TGTGCCAGCAGCTTAAACAGGGACTACAATGAGCAGTTCTTC
TRBV18	once	TRBJ2-5	13	.	CASSPGQTQTQYF	TGTGCCAGCTCACCGGGACAAACCCAGACCCAGTACTTC
TRBV30	.	TRBJ2-3	14	.	CAWQDTARVDTQYF	TGTGCCTGGCAGGACACCGCTCGGGTTGATACGCAGTATTTT
TRBV11-2	.	TRBJ1-1	14	.	CASSFKFRNTEAFF	TGTGCCAGCAGTTTTAAGTTTAGGAACACTGAAGCTTTCTTT
TRBV10-1	few	TRBJ1-5	15	.	CATPEPRTVERPQHF	TGCGCCACCCCAGAACCAAGGACAGTCGAGCGGCCCCAGCATTTT
TRBV4-3	.	TRBJ2-7	13	.	CASSQDLRDRQYF	TGCGCCAGCAGCCAAGATCTTCGAGACAGGCAGTACTTC
TRBV5-1	.	TRBJ2-7	14	.	CASSSGDSSYEQYF	TGCGCCAGCAGCTCCGGCGACAGCTCCTACGAGCAGTACTTC
TRBV6-1	.	TRBJ2-1	14	TRBD2	CASSSLSGEFEQFF	TGTGCCAGCAGTAGCCTTAGCGGGGAGTTTGAGCAGTTCTTC
TRBV7-7	.	TRBJ2-3	15	.	CASSPDSLFTDTQYF	TGTGCTAGCAGCCCGGACTCATTATTCACAGATACGCAGTATTTT